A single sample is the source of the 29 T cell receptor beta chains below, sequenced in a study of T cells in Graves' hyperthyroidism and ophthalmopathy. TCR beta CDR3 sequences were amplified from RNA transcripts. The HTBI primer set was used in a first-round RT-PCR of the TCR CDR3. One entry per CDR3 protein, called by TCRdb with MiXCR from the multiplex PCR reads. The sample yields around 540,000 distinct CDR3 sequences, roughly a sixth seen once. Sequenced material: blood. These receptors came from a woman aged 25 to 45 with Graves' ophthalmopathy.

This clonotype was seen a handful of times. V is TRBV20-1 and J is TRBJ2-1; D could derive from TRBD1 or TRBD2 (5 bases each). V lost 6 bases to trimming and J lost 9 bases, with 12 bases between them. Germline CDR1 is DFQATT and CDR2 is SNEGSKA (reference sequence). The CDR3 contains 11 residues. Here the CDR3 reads CSANRGGEQFF. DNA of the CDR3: TGCAGTGCCAACCGTGGGGGTGAGCAGTTCTTC.

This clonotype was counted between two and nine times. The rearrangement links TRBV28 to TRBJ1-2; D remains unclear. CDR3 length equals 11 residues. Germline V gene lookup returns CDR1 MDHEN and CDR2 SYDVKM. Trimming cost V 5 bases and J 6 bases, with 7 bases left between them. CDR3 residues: CASSVLNGYTF. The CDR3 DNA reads TGTGCCAGCAGTGTCCTCAATGGCTACACCTTC.

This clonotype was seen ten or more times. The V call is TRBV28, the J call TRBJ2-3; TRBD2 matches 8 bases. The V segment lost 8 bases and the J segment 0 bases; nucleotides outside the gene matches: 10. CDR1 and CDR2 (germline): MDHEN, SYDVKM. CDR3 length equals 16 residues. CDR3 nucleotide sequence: TGTGCCAGCGCCGCCACTAGCGGCAAAAGCACAGATACGCAGTATTTT. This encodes CASAATSGKSTDTQYF.

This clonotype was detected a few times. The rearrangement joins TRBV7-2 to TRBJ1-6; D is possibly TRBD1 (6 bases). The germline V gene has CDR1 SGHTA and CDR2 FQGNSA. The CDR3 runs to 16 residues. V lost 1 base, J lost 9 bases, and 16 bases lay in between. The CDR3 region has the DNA TGTGCCAGCAGCTTAGAGGGGGGGCTTGGAGGTTCACCCCTCCACTTT. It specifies CASSLEGGLGGSPLHF. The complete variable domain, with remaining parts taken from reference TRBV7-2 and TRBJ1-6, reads GAGVSQSPSNKVTEKGKDVELRCDPISGHTALYWYRQSLGQGLEFLIYFQGNSAPDKSGLPSDRFSAERTGGSVSTLTIQRTQQEDSAVYLCASSLEGGLGGSPLHFGNGTRLTVT.

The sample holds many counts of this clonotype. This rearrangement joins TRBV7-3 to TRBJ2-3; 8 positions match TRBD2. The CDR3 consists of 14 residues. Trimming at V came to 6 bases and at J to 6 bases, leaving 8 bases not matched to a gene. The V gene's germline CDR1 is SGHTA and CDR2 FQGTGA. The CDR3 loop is CASSFLAGPDTQYF. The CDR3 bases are TGTGCCAGCAGTTTTCTAGCGGGTCCGGATACGCAGTATTTT.

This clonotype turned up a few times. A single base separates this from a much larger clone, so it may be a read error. CDR3 in amino acids: CAISELETQYF. CDR3 nucleotide sequence: TGTGCCATCAGTGAGTTAGAGACCCAGTACTTC. V is TRBV10-3 and J is TRBJ2-5; D is ambiguous. Between the trimmed V and J ends, which lost 1 base and 4 bases, there was a span of 1 base. Germline values: CDR1 ENHRY, CDR2 SYGVKD. The CDR3 runs 11 residues.

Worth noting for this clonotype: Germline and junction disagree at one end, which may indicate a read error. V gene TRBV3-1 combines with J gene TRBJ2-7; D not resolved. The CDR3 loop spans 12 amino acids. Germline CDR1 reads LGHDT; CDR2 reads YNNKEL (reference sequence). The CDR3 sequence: CTSSQSSYEQYF. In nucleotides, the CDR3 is TGTACCAGCAGCCAGTCCTCCTACGAGCAGTACTTC.

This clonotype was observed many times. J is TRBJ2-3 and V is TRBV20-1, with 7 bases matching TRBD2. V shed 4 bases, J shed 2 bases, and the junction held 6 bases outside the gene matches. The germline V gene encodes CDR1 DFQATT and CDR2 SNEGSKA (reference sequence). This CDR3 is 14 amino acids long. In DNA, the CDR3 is TGCAGTGCTACCCCTAGCGGCCTCACAGATACGCAGTATTTT. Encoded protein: CSATPSGLTDTQYF.

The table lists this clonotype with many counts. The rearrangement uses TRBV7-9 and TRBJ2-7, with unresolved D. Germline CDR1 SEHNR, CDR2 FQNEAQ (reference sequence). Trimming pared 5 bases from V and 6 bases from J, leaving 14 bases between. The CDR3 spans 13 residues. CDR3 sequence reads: CASSLEQRVEQYF. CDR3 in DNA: TGTGCCAGCAGCCTCGAGCAGCGAGTCGAGCAGTACTTC.

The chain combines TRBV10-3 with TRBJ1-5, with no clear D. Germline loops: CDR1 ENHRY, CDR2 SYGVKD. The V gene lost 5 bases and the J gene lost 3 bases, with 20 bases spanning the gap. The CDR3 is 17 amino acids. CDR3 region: CAISPAFRKLFNQPQHF. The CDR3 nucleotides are TGTGCCATCAGTCCTGCCTTTAGGAAACTTTTCAATCAGCCCCAGCATTTT.

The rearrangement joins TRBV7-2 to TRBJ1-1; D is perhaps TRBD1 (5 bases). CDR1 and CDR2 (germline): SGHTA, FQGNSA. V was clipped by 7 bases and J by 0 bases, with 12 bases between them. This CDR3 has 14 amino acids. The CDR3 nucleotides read TGTGCCAGCACTCAGACAGAAGTGAACACTGAAGCTTTCTTT. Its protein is CASTQTEVNTEAFF. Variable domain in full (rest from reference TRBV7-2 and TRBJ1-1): GAGVSQSPSNKVTEKGKDVELRCDPISGHTALYWYRQSLGQGLEFLIYFQGNSAPDKSGLPSDRFSAERTGGSVSTLTIQRTQQEDSAVYLCASTQTEVNTEAFFGQGTRLTVV.

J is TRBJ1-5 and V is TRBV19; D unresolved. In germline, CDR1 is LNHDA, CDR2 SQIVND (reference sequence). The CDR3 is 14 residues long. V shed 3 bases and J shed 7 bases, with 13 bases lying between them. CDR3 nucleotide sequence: TGTGCCAGTAGTATTGAAGGTTCGGGGCAGCCCCAGCATTTT. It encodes CASSIEGSGQPQHF.

This CDR3 is CASSPGVGAGAEQFF. The CDR3 DNA follows: TGTGCCAGCAGCCCCGGGGTGGGAGCGGGGGCTGAGCAGTTCTTC. The chain employs TRBV27 and TRBJ2-1, with 8 nucleotides matching TRBD2. CDR1 is MNHEY and CDR2 is SMNVEV in the germline V gene (reference sequence). Unmatched junction bases numbered 13, after V lost 6 bases and J lost 9 bases. The CDR3 runs to 15 residues.

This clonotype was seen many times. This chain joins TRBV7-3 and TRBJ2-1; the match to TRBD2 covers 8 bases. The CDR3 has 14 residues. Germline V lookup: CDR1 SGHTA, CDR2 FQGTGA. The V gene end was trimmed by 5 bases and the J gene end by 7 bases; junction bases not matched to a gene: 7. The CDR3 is CASSAGLVGNEQFF. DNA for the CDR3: TGTGCCAGCAGCGCGGGACTAGTGGGGAATGAGCAGTTCTTC. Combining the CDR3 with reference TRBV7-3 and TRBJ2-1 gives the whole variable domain GAGVSQTPSNKVTEKGKYVELRCDPISGHTALYWYRQSLGQGPEFLIYFQGTGAADDSGLPNDRFFAVRPEGSVSTLKIQRTERGDSAVYLCASSAGLVGNEQFFGPGTRLTVL.

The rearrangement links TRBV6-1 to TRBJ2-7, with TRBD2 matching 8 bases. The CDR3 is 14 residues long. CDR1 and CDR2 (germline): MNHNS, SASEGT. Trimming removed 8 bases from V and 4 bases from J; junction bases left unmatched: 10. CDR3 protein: CASRNGGGTYEQYF. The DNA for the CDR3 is TGTGCCAGCCGTAACGGGGGGGGCACATACGAGCAGTACTTC.

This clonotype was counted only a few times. CDR3 region: CASSLLQNTEAFF. In DNA, the CDR3 is TGTGCCAGCAGCTTATTACAGAACACTGAAGCTTTCTTT. V gene TRBV7-3 combines with J gene TRBJ1-1; D is undetermined. The CDR3 contains 13 residues. Germline CDR1 is SGHTA and CDR2 is FQGTGA. Trimming removed 2 bases at V and 1 base at J, with 5 bases between.

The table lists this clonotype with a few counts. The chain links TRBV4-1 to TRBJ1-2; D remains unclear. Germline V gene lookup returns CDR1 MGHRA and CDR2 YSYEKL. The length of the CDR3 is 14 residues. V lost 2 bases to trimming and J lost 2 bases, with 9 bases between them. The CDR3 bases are TGCGCCAGCAGCCAATCGCGTTCCAACTATGGCTACACCTTC. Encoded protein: CASSQSRSNYGYTF.

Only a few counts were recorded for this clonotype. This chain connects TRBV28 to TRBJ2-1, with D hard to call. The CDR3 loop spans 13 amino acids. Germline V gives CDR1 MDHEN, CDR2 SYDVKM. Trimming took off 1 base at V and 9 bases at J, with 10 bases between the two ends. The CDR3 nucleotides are TGTGCCAGCAGTTTATTTGGGATGGGTGAGCAGTTCTTC. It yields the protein CASSLFGMGEQFF.

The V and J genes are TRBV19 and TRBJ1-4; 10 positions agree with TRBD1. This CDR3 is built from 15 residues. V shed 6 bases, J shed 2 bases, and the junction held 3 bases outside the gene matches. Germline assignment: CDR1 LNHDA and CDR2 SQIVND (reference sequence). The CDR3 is CASRTGGTTNEKLFF. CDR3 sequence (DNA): TGTGCCAGTAGGACAGGGGGCACGACTAATGAAAAACTGTTTTTT. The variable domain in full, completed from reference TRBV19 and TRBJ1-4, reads DGGITQSPKYLFRKEGQNVTLSCEQNLNHDAMYWYRQDPGQGLRLIYYSQIVNDFQKGDIAEGYSVSREKKESFPLTVTSAQKNPTAFYLCASRTGGTTNEKLFFGSGTQLSVL.

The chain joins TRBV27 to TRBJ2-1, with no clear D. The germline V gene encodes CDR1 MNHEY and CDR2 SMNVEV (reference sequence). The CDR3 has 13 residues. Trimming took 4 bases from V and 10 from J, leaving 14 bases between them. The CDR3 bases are TGTGCCAGCAGTTCAGCTAGTCGACGGGAGCAGTTCTTC. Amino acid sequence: CASSSASRREQFF.

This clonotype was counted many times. The CDR3 here is CASSLGDTQYF. The CDR3 nucleotides read TGTGCCAGCAGTTTGGGAGATACGCAGTATTTT. V and J are TRBV27 and TRBJ2-3, with D hard to call. CDR3 length: 11 residues. Germline V gene sequence: CDR1 MNHEY, CDR2 SMNVEV (reference sequence). Trimming removed 3 bases from V and 5 bases from J, with 3 bases in between.

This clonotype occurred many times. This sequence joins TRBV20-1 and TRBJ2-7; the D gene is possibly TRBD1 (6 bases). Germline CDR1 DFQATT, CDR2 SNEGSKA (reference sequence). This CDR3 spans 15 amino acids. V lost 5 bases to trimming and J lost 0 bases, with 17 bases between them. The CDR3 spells CSALLGQGISYEQYF. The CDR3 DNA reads TGCAGTGCTCTCCTAGGGCAGGGGATCTCCTACGAGCAGTACTTC.

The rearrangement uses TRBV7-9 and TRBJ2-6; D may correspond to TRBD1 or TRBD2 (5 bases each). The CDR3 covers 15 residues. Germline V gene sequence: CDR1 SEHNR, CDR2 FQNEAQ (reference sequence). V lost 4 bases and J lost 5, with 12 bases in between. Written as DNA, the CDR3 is TGTGCCAGCAGCTCTATGAGGGGACGGGCCAACGTCCTGACTTTC. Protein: CASSSMRGRANVLTF.

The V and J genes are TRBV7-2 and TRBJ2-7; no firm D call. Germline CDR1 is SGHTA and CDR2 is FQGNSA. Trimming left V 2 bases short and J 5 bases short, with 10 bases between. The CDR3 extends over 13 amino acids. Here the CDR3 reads CASSLKGSHEQYF. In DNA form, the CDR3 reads TGTGCCAGCAGCTTAAAAGGGTCCCACGAGCAGTACTTC. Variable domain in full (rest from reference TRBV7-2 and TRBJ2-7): GAGVSQSPSNKVTEKGKDVELRCDPISGHTALYWYRQSLGQGLEFLIYFQGNSAPDKSGLPSDRFSAERTGGSVSTLTIQRTQQEDSAVYLCASSLKGSHEQYFGPGTRLTVT.

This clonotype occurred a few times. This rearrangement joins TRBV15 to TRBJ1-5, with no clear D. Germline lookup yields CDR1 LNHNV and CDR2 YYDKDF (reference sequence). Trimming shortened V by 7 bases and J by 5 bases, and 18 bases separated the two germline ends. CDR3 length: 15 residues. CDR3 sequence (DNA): TGTGCCACCACCGAGAACCCCGGGCTTGATCAGCCCCAGCATTTT. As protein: CATTENPGLDQPQHF.

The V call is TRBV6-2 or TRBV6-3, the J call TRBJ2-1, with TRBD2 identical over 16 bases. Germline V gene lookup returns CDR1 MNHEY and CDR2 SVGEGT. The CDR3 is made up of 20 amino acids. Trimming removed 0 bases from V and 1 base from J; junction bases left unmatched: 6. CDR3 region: CASSYSGLAGGPVSYNEQFF. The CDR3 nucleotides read TGTGCCAGCAGTTACTCGGGACTAGCGGGAGGGCCTGTATCCTACAATGAGCAGTTCTTC.

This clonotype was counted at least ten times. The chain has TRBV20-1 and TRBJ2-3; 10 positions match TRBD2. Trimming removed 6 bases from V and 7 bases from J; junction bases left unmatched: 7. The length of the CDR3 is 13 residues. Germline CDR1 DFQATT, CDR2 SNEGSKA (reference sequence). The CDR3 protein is CSAHSGRANTQYF. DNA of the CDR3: TGCAGTGCCCACAGCGGGAGGGCCAATACGCAGTATTTT.

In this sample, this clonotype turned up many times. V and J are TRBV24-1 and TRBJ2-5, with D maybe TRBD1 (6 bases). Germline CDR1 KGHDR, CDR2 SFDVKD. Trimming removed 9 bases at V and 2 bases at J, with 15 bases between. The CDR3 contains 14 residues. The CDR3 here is CATGASDSQETQYF. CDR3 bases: TGTGCCACCGGCGCCTCGGACAGTCAAGAGACCCAGTACTTC.

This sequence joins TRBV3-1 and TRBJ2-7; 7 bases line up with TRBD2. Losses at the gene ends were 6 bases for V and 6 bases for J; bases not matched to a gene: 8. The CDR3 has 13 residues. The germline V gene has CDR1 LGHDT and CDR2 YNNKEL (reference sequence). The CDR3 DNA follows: TGTGCCAGCAGTTTTCGACTAGCCGGCGAGCAGTACTTC. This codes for CASSFRLAGEQYF.